This TCR beta chain is drawn from a study of T cell changes during pregnancy in multiple sclerosis. V lost 3 bases and J lost 0, with 9 bases in between. The germline gives CDR1 SGHDN, CDR2 FVKESK. The CDR3 loop spans 16 amino acids. Clones were sequenced by immunoSEQ multiplex PCR, and TCRdb holds only the in-frame ones, with some missing. The table shows 78,000 or so clones, with around 90% occurring only once. V gene TRBV14 combines with J gene TRBJ2-6; no reliable D call. The clonotype originates from a female donor with multiple sclerosis, enrolled in a pregnancy study. The specimen comprised peripheral blood, sampled before pregnancy. This CDR3 is CASSQTGGSGANVLTF. CDR3 coding DNA: TGTGCCAGCAGCCAGACTGGTGGCTCTGGGGCCAACGTCCTGACTTTC. Drawing the rest from reference TRBV14 and TRBJ2-6, the complete variable domain is EAGVTQFPSHSVIEKGQTVTLRCDPISGHDNLYWYRRVMGKEIKFLLHFVKESKQDESGMPNNRFLAERTGGTYSTLKVQPAELEDSGVYFCASSQTGGSGANVLTFGAGSRLTVL.